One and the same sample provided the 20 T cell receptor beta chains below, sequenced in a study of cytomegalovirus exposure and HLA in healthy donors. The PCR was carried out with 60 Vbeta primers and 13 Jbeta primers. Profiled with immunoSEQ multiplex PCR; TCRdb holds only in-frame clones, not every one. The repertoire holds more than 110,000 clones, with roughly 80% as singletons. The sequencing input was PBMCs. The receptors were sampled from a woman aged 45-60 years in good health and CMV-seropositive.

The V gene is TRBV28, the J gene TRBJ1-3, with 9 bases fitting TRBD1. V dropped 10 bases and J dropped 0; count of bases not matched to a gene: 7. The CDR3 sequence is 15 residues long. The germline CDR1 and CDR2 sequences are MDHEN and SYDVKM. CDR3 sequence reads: CATLQGAVSGNTIYF. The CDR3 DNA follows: TGTGCCACCTTACAGGGGGCTGTCTCTGGAAACACCATATATTTT.

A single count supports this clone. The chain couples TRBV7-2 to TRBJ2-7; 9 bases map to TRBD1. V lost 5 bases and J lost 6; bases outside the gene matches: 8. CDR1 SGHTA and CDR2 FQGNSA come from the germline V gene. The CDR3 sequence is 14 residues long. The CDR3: CASSGLTGGGEQYF. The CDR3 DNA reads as TGTGCCAGCAGCGGCCTTACAGGGGGCGGCGAGCAGTACTTC.

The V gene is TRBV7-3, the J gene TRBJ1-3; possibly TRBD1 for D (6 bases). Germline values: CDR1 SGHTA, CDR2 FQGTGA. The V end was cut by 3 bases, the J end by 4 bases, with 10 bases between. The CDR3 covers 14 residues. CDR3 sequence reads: CASSLTGQGNTIYF. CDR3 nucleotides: TGTGCCAGCAGCTTGACAGGACAAGGAAACACCATATATTTT.

The DNA of the CDR3 is TGTGCCAGCAGCAAGACTAGCGGGGCCAATGAGCAGTTCTTC. It is translated as CASSKTSGANEQFF. This chain joins TRBV5-4 and TRBJ2-1, with 11 bases that match TRBD2. V lost 4 bases, J lost 6 bases, and 3 bases stayed unmatched. The CDR3 totals 14 residues. CDR1 and CDR2 from the germline V gene are SGHNT and YYREEE (reference sequence). Combining the CDR3 with reference TRBV5-4 and TRBJ2-1 gives the whole variable domain ETGVTQSPTHLIKTRGQQVTLRCSSQSGHNTVSWYQQALGQGPQFIFQYYREEENGRGNFPPRFSGLQFPNYSSELNVNALELDDSALYLCASSKTSGANEQFFGPGTRLTVL.

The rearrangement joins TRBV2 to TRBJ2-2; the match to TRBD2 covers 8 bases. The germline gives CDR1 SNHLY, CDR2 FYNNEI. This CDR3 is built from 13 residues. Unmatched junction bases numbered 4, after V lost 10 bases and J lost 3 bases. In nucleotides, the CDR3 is TGTGCCAACGGGAGGGACTACACCGGGGAGCTGTTTTTT. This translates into CANGRDYTGELFF.

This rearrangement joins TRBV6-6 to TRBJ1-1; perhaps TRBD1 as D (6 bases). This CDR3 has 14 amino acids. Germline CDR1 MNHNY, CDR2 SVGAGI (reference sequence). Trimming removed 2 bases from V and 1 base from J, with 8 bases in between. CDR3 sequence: CASSYQGQNTEAFF. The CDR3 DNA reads TGTGCCAGCAGTTACCAGGGACAGAACACTGAAGCTTTCTTT.

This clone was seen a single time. The CDR3 protein is CASGLVLFSQRGKNQPQHF. In DNA form, the CDR3 reads TGTGCTAGTGGTTTGGTACTCTTTTCCCAGCGAGGGAAAAATCAGCCCCAGCATTTT. The chain couples TRBV12-5 to TRBJ1-5; unclear D gene. Germline V CDR1 and CDR2: LGHNT, FRNRAP. The CDR3 is made up of 19 amino acids. With 0 bases removed from V and 4 bases from J, the gap between germline ends came to 22 bases.

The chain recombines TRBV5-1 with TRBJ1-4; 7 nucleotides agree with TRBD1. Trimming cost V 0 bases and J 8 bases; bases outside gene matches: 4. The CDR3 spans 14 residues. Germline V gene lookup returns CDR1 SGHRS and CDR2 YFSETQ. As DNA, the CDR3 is TGCGCCAGCAGCTTGGAGGGGGCGGGGGAAAAACTGTTTTTT. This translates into CASSLEGAGEKLFF.

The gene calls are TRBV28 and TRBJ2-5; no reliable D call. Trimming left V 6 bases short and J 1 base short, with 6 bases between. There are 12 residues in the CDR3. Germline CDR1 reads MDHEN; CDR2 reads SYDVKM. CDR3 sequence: CASRAPQETQYF. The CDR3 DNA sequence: TGTGCCAGCAGGGCCCCCCAAGAGACCCAGTACTTC.

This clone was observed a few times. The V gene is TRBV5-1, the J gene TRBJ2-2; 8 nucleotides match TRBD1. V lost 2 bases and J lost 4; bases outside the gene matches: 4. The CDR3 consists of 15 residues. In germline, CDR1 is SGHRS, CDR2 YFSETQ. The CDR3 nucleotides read TGCGCCAGCAGCTTCACAGGGGGAGGCACCGGGGAGCTGTTTTTT. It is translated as CASSFTGGGTGELFF.

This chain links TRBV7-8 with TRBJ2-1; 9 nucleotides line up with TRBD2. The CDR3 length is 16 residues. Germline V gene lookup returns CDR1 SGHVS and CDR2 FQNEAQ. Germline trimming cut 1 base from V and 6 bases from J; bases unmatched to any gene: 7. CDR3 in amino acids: CASSLVGGGASNEQFF. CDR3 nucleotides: TGTGCCAGCAGCTTAGTGGGCGGGGGGGCAAGCAATGAGCAGTTCTTC.

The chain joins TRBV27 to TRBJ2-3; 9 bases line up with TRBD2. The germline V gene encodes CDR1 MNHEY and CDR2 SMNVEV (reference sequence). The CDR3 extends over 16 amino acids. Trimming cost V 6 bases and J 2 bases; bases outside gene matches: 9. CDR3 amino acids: CASSWDSGGITDTQYF. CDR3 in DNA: TGTGCCAGCAGCTGGGATAGCGGGGGTATCACAGATACGCAGTATTTT.

CDR3 DNA sequence: TGTGCCAGCAGCCAAGATACTAGCGGGACGGAGGGGAACACCATATATTTT. Its protein is CASSQDTSGTEGNTIYF. The genes are TRBV14 and TRBJ1-3; maybe TRBD1 (5 bases). Germline CDR1 is SGHDN and CDR2 is FVKESK. This CDR3 comprises 17 residues. V gave up 0 bases and J gave up 7 bases, with 19 bases separating them. Full variable domain (remainder filled in from reference TRBV14 and TRBJ1-3): EAGVTQFPSHSVIEKGQTVTLRCDPISGHDNLYWYRRVMGKEIKFLLHFVKESKQDESGMPNNRFLAERTGGTYSTLKVQPAELEDSGVYFCASSQDTSGTEGNTIYFGEGSWLTVV.

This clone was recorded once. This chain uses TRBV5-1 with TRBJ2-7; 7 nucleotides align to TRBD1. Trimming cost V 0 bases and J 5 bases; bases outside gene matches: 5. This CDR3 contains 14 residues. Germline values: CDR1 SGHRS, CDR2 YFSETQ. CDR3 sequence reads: CASSLERGPNEQYF. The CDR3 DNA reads TGCGCCAGCAGCTTGGAAAGGGGGCCTAACGAGCAGTACTTC.

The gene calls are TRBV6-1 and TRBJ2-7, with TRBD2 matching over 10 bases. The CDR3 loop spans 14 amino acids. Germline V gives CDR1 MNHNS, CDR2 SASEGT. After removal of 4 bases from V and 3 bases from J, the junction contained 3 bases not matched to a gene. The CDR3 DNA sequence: TGTGCCAGCAGTGGGGCTAGCGGGGGCTACGAGCAGTACTTC. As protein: CASSGASGGYEQYF.

CDR3 amino acids: CASSFNFGAGETQYF. The CDR3 nucleotides are TGTGCCAGCAGCTTCAATTTTGGGGCTGGGGAGACCCAGTACTTC. This chain links TRBV11-2 with TRBJ2-5; TRBD1 is a possible D gene (5 bases). V dropped 3 bases and J dropped 5 bases, with 16 bases sitting between them. The CDR3 runs 15 residues. Germline V gene data show CDR1 as SGHAT and CDR2 as FQNNGV.

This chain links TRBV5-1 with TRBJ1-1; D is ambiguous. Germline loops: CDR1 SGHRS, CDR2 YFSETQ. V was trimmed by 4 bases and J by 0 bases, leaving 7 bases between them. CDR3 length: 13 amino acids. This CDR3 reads CASSPDMNTEAFF. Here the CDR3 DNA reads TGCGCCAGCAGCCCAGATATGAACACTGAAGCTTTCTTT. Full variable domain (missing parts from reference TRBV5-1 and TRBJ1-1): KAGVTQTPRYLIKTRGQQVTLSCSPISGHRSVSWYQQTPGQGLQFLFEYFSETQRNKGNFPGRFSGRQFSNSRSEMNVSTLELGDSALYLCASSPDMNTEAFFGQGTRLTVV.

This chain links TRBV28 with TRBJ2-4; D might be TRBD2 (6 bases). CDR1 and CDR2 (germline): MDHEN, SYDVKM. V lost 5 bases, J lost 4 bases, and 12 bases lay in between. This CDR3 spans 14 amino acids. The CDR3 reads CASSPGTAKNIQYF. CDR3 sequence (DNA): TGTGCCAGCAGTCCAGGGACTGCGAAAAACATTCAGTACTTC.

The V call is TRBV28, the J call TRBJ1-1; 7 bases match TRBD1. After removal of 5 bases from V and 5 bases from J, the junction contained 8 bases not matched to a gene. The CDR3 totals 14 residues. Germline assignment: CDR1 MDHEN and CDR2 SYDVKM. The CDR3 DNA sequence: TGTGCCAGCAGTCGACAGGGTCTGGAAACTGAAGCTTTCTTT. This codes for CASSRQGLETEAFF.

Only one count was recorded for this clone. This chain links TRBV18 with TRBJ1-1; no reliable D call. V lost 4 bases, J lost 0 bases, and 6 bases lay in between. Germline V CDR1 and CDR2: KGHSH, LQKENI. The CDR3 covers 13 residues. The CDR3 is CASSQSVNTEAFF. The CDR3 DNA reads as TGTGCCAGCTCACAATCCGTGAACACTGAAGCTTTCTTT.